The clone carrying this TCR beta chain came up a few times. Its antigen is still unknown. This specimen belongs to a study of cytomegalovirus exposure and HLA in healthy donors. Study-wide findings and caveats: 150 or so TCR beta chains were listed as cytomegalovirus-associated.

The V gene's germline CDR1 is SGHKS and CDR2 YYEKEE (reference sequence). The CDR3 is 17 amino acids. Trimming pared 1 base from V and 0 bases from J, leaving 11 bases between. PCR was performed using 60 Vbeta and 13 Jbeta primers. Produced via immunoSEQ multiplex PCR; TCRdb's table is partial and in-frame only. The sample carries tens of thousands of clones, 81% recorded once. Material for sequencing was PBMCs. The chain couples TRBV5-5 to TRBJ2-6, with a weak D call TRBD1 (5 bases). This clonotype was sampled from a middle-aged man in good health and CMV-seronegative. CDR3 sequence reads: CASSLSGSSSGANVLTF. Here the CDR3 DNA reads TGTGCCAGCAGCTTGTCAGGGTCTAGCTCTGGGGCCAACGTCCTGACTTTC.